The present entry profiles one T cell receptor (beta chain) with its context. TCRdb's table, derived via immunoSEQ multiplex PCR, lists solely in-frame clones and lacks some. In the table there are approximately 100,000 clones, about 89% of which are singletons. CDR1 is LGHNT, CDR2 FRNRAP, per germline. The CDR3 runs to 15 residues. The germline V and J ends were trimmed by 5 bases and 2 bases, with 14 bases remaining between them. The sample comes from a study of control samples from healthy donors and cancer patients. The chain carries TRBV12-5 and TRBJ2-3; the D gene is possibly TRBD1 (6 bases). This TCR came from a man aged 55-75 years with lung cancer. The sequencing sample was made of PBMCs. The DNA for the CDR3 is TGTGCTAGTGGTCCCGGACAGCTTGTCACAGATACGCAGTATTTT. This gives the protein CASGPGQLVTDTQYF.